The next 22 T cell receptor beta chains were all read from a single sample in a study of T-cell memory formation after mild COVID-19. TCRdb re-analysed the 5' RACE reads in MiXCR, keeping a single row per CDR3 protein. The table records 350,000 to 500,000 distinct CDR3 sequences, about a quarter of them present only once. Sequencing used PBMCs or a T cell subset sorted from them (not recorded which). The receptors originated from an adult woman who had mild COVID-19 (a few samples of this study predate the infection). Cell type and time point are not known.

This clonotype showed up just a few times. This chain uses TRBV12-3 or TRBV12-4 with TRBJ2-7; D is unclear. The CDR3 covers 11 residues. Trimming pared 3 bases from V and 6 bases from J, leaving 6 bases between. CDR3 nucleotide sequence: TGTGCCAGCAGTTTGAGGTTCGAGCAGTACTTC. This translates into CASSLRFEQYF.

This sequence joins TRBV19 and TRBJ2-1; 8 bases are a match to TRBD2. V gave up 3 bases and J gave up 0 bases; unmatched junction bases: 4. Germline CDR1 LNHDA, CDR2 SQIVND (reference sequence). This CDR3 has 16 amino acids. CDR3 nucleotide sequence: TGTGCCAGTAGTATGGCCAGCGGGAGCTCCTACAATGAGCAGTTCTTC. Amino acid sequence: CASSMASGSSYNEQFF.

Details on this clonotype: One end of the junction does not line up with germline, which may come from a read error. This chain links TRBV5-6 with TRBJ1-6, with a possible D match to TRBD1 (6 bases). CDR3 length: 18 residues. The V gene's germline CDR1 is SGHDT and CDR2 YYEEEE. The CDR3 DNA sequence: TGTGCCAGAAGCTCCGGGGGCCCAGGGAGCTCCTATAATTCACCCCTCCACTTT. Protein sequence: CARSSGGPGSSYNSPLHF.

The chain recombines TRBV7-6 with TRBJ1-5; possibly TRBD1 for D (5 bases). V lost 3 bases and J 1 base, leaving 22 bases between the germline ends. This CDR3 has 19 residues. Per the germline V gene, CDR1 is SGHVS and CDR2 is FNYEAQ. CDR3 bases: TGTGCCAGCAGCTTTCCCCGAGCGGAGGGGCGGCGGAGCAATCAGCCCCAGCATTTT. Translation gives CASSFPRAEGRRSNQPQHF.

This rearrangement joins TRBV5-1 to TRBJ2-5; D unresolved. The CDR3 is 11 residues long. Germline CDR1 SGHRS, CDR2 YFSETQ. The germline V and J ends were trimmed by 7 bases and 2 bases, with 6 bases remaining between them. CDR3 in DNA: TGCGCCAGCGCCGTTCAAGAGACCCAGTACTTC. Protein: CASAVQETQYF.

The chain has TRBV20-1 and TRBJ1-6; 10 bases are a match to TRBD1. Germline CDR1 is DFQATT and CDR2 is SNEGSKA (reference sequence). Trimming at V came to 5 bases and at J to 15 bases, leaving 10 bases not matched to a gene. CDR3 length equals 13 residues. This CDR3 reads CSAGTGVRQNLHF. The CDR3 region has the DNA TGCAGTGCTGGGACAGGGGTTCGCCAGAACCTCCACTTT.

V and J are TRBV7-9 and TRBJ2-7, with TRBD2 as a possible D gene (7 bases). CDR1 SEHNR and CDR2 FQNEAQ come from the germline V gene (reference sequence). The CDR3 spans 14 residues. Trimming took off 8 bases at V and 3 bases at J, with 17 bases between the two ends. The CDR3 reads CASVDGGHRYEQYF. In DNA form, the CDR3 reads TGTGCCAGCGTTGACGGGGGGCACCGCTACGAGCAGTACTTC.

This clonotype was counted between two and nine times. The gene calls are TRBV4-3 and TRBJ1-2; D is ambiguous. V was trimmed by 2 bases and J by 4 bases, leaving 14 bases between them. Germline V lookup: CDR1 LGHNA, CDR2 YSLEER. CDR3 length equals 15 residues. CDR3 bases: TGCGCCAGCAGCCAAACACCGGGGTCTGCCTATGGCTACACCTTC. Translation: CASSQTPGSAYGYTF.

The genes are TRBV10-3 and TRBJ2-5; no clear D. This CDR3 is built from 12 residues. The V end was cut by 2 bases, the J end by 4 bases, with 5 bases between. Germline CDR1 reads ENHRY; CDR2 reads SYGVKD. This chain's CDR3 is CAISEARETQYF. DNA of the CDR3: TGTGCCATCAGTGAGGCTCGAGAGACCCAGTACTTC.

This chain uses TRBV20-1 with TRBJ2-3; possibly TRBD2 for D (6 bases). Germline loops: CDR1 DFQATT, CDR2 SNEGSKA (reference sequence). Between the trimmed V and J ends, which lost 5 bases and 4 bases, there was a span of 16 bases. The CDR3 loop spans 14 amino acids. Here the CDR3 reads CSAWGRTFADTQYF. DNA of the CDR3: TGCAGTGCTTGGGGGAGGACGTTCGCAGATACGCAGTATTTT.

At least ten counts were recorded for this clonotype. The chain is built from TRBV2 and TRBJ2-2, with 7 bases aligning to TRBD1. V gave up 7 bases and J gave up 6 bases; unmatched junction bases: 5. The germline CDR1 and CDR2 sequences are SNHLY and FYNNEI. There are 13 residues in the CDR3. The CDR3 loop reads CASNPTGAGELFF. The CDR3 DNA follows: TGTGCCAGCAATCCAACAGGGGCCGGGGAGCTGTTTTTT.

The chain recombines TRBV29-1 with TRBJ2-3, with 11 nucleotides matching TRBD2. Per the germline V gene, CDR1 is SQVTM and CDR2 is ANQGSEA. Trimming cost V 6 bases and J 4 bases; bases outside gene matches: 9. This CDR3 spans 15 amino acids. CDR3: CSVADSGRGADTQYF. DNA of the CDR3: TGCAGCGTAGCCGATAGCGGGAGGGGGGCAGATACGCAGTATTTT.

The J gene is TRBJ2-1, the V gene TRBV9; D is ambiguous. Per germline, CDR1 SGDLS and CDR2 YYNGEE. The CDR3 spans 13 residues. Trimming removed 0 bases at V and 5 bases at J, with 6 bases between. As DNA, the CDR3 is TGTGCCAGCAGCGTAGCGATTCACAATGAGCAGTTCTTC. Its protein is CASSVAIHNEQFF.

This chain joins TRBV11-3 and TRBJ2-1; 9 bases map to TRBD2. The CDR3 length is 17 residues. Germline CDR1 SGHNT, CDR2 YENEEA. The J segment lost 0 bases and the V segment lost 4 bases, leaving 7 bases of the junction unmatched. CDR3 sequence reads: CASSSGTSSSSYNEQFF. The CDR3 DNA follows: TGTGCCAGCAGCTCCGGGACTAGCAGTAGCTCCTACAATGAGCAGTTCTTC.

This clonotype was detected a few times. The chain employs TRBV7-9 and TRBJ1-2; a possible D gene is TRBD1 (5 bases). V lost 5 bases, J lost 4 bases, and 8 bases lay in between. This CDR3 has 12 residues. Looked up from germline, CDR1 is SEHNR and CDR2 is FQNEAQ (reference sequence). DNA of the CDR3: TGTGCCAGCAGCGGTGGGGCCTATGGCTACACCTTC. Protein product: CASSGGAYGYTF.

CDR3 DNA: TGCGCCAGCAGCCTCCTTTCGAGGGGGTCCTACAATGAGCAGTTCTTC. This translates into CASSLLSRGSYNEQFF. The genes are TRBV4-3 and TRBJ2-1; TRBD1 might be the D (6 bases). Germline-derived CDR1 and CDR2 are LGHNA and YSLEER. The germline V and J ends were trimmed by 4 bases and 1 base, with 14 bases remaining between them. The CDR3 consists of 16 residues.

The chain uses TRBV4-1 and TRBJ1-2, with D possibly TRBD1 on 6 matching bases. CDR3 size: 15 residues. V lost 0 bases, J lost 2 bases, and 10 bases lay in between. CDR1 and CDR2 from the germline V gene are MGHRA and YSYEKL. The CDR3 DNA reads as TGCGCCAGCAGCCAAGACCCTGGACAGAACTATGGCTACACCTTC. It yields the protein CASSQDPGQNYGYTF.

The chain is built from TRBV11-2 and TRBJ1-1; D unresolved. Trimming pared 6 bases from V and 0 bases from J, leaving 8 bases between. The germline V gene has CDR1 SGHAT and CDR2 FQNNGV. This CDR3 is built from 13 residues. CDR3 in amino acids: CASRDPLNTEAFF. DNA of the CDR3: TGTGCCAGCAGGGACCCTTTGAACACTGAAGCTTTCTTT.

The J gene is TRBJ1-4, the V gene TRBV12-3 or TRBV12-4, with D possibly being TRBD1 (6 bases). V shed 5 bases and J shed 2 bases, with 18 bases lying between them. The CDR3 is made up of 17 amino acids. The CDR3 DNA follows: TGTGCCAGCAGTCCCGGGGAGGGGGGGTCCACTAATGAAAAACTGTTTTTT. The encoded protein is CASSPGEGGSTNEKLFF.

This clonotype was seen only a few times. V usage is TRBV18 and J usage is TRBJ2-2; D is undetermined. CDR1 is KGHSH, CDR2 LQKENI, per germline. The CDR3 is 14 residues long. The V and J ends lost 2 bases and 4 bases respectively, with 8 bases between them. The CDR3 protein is CASSPDIRTGELFF. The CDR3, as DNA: TGTGCCAGCTCACCAGATATCCGCACCGGGGAGCTGTTTTTT. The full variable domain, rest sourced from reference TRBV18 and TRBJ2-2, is NAGVMQNPRHLVRRRGQEARLRCSPMKGHSHVYWYRQLPEEGLKFMVYLQKENIIDESGMPKERFSAEFPKEGPSILRIQQVVRGDSAAYFCASSPDIRTGELFFGEGSRLTVL.

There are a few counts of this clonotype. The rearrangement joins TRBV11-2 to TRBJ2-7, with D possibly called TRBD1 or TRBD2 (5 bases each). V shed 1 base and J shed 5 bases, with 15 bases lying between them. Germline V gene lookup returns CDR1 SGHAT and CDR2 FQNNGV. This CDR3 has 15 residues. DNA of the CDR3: TGTGCCAGCAGCTTAGGGGTCGTTCGGGGCCACGAGCAGTACTTC. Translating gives CASSLGVVRGHEQYF. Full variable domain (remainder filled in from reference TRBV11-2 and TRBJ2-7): EAGVAQSPRYKIIEKRQSVAFWCNPISGHATLYWYQQILGQGPKLLIQFQNNGVVDDSQLPKDRFSAERLKGVDSTLKIQPAKLEDSAVYLCASSLGVVRGHEQYFGPGTRLTVT.

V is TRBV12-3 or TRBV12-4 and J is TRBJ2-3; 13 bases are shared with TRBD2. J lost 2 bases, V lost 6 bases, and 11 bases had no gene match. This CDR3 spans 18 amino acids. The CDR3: CASSSGTSGERDTDTQYF. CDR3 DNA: TGTGCCAGCAGCTCCGGGACTAGCGGGGAGAGGGACACAGATACGCAGTATTTT.